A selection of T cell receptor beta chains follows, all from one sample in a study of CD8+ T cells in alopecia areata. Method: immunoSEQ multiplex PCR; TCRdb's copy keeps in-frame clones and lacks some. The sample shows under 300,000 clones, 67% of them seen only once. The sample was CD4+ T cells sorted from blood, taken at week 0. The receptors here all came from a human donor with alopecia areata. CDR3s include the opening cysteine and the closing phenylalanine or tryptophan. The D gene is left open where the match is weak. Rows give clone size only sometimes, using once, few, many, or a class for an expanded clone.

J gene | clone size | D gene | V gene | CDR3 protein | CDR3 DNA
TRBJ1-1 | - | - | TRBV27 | CASSLQGAPYNTEAFF | TGTGCCAGCAGCCTCCAAGGGGCCCCATACAACACTGAAGCTTTCTTT
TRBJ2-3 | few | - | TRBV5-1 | CASSRDSTRTDTQYF | TGCGCCAGCAGCCGGGACTCCACGCGCACAGATACGCAGTATTTT
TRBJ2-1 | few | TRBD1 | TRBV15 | CATSRADRGNEQFF | TGTGCCACCAGCAGAGCGGACAGGGGAAATGAGCAGTTCTTC
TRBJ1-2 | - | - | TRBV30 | CAWRDQAGRYTF | TGTGCCTGGAGGGATCAGGCAGGCCGCTACACCTTC
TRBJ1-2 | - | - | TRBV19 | CASTTPRMGYTF | TGTGCCAGTACGACACCAAGGATGGGCTACACCTTC
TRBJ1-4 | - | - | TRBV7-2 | CASSLGHSLNEKLFF | TGTGCCAGCAGCTTAGGCCACAGCCTTAATGAAAAACTGTTTTTT
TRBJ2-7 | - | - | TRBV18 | CASSPSEGISLRGEQYF | TGTGCCAGCTCACCATCAGAGGGTATTTCACTAAGGGGCGAGCAGTACTTC
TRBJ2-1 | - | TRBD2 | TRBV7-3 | CASSQGGINEQFF | TGTGCCAGCAGTCAGGGAGGGATCAATGAGCAGTTCTTC
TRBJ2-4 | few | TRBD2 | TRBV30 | CAWSPRGGLNVLAKNIQYF | TGTGCCTGGAGTCCCCGGGGGGGCCTGAATGTTTTGGCCAAAAACATTCAGTACTTC
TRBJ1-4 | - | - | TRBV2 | CASRASSWEKLFF | TGTGCCAGCAGGGCGTCGAGCTGGGAAAAACTGTTTTTT
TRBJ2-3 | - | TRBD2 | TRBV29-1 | CSSSGGPSTDTQYF | TGCAGCTCTAGCGGGGGGCCTAGCACAGATACGCAGTATTTT
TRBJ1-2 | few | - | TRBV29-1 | CSVKDYGYTF | TGCAGCGTGAAGGACTATGGCTACACCTTC
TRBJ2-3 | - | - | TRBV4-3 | CASSQVISTDTQYF | TGCGCCAGCAGCCAAGTAATAAGCACAGATACGCAGTATTTT
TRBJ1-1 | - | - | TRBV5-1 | CASSSSGTSGVGGAFF | TGCGCCAGCAGCTCGTCCGGGACATCCGGCGTAGGAGGCGCTTTCTTT
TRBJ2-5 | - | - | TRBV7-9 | CASSSRRQGQETQYF | TGTGCCAGCAGCTCCCGCCGCCAGGGTCAAGAGACCCAGTACTTC
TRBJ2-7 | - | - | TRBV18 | CASSPQFEQYF | TGTGCCAGCTCTCCACAGTTCGAGCAGTACTTC
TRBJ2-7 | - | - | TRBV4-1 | CASSQDPGTLGDEQYF | TGCGCCAGCAGCCAAGATCCGGGGACACTAGGGGACGAGCAGTACTTC
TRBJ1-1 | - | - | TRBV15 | CATSRAAQADAFF | TGTGCCACCAGCAGAGCAGCACAGGCAGACGCTTTCTTT
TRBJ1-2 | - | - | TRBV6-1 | CASRAGPAYGYTF | TGTGCCAGCAGAGCCGGGCCTGCCTATGGCTACACCTTC
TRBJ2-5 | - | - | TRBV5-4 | CASSLMTEETQYF | TGTGCCAGCAGCTTGATGACAGAAGAGACCCAGTACTTC
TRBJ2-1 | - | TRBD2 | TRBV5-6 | CASSLPWRGGYNEQFF | TGTGCCAGCAGCTTGCCCTGGCGGGGGGGATACAATGAGCAGTTCTTC
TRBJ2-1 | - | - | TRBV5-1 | CASSLEGVSYNEQFF | TGCGCCAGCAGCTTGGAGGGAGTTTCCTACAATGAGCAGTTCTTC
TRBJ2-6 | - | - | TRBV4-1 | CASSLVFSGANVLTF | TGCGCCAGCAGTTTAGTTTTCTCTGGGGCCAACGTCCTGACTTTC
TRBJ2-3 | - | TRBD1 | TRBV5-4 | CASSGQGEDTQYF | TGTGCCAGCAGCGGACAGGGAGAAGATACGCAGTATTTT
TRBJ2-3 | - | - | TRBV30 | CAWSALATTQYF | TGTGCCTGGAGTGCCCTCGCTACTACGCAGTATTTT
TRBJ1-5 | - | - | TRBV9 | CASSPGAGSLNQPQHF | TGTGCCAGCAGCCCCGGGGCGGGGTCCTTAAATCAGCCCCAGCATTTT
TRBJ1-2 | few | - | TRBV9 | CASSVGASLYGYTF | TGTGCCAGCAGCGTAGGGGCGAGCCTCTATGGCTACACCTTC
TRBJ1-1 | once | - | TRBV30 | CAWSIDSLNTEAFF | TGTGCCTGGAGTATCGACAGCCTGAACACTGAAGCTTTCTTT
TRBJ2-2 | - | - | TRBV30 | CAWRAERSGELFF | TGTGCCTGGAGAGCGGAGCGGTCCGGGGAGCTGTTTTTT
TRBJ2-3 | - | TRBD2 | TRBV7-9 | CASSRRGGGSTDTQYF | TGTGCCAGCAGCAGACGGGGCGGGGGAAGCACAGATACGCAGTATTTT
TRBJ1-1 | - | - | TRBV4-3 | CASSPPGDTEAFF | TGCGCCAGCAGCCCTCCCGGGGACACTGAAGCTTTCTTT
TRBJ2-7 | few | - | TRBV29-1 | CSVGESYEQYF | TGCAGCGTGGGGGAGTCATACGAGCAGTACTTC
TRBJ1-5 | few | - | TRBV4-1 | CASSLTSQWPQHF | TGCGCCAGCAGCCTAACATCCCAGTGGCCCCAGCATTTT
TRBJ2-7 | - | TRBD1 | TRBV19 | CASSGDRGHEQYF | TGTGCCAGTAGTGGGGACAGGGGCCACGAGCAGTACTTC
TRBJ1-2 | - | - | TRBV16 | CASSQSGDYGYTF | TGTGCCAGCAGCCAATCAGGGGACTATGGCTACACCTTC
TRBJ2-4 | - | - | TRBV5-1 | CASTLGDSQGKNIQYF | TGCGCCAGCACCCTCGGGGACTCCCAGGGCAAAAACATTCAGTACTTC
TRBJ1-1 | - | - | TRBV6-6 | CASSAVGWTEAFF | TGTGCCAGCAGTGCCGTGGGGTGGACTGAAGCTTTCTTT
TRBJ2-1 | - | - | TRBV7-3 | CASSLTSVARYNEQFF | TGTGCCAGCAGCTTAACGTCCGTGGCTAGATACAATGAGCAGTTCTTC
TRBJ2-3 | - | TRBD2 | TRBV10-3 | CAISGTRADTQYF | TGTGCCATCAGTGGGACTAGGGCAGATACGCAGTATTTT
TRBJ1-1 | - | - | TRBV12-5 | CASGLTPGWYTEAFF | TGTGCTAGTGGTTTGACTCCCGGGTGGTACACTGAAGCTTTCTTT
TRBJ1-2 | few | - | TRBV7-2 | CASSLVGYGYTF | TGTGCCAGCAGCTTAGTTGGCTATGGCTACACCTTC
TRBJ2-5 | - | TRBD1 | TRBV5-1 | CASSLWGTGETQYF | TGCGCCAGCAGCTTGTGGGGGACAGGGGAGACCCAGTACTTC
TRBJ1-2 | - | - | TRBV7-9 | CASSLAVYTF | TGTGCCAGCAGCTTAGCTGTCTACACCTTC
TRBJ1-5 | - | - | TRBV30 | CAWSPTANQPQHF | TGTGCCTGGAGTCCTACAGCGAATCAGCCCCAGCATTTT
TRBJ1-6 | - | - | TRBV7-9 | CASSLDRDRRSPLHF | TGTGCCAGCAGCTTAGATCGGGACCGTCGATCACCCCTCCACTTT
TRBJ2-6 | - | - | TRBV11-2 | CASSQNSGANVLTF | TGTGCCAGCAGCCAGAACTCTGGGGCCAACGTCCTGACTTTC
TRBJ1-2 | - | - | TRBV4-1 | CASSQAGIYGYTF | TGCGCCAGCAGCCAAGCAGGGATCTATGGCTACACCTTC
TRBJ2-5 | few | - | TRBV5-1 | CASSPGRGAPQGETQYF | TGCGCCAGCAGCCCCGGCAGGGGGGCCCCTCAGGGAGAGACCCAGTACTTC
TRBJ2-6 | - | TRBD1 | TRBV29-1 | CSVEDRPGQGFSLSGANVLTF | TGCAGCGTTGAAGACCGACCGGGACAGGGGTTTTCTCTCTCTGGGGCCAACGTCCTGACTTTC
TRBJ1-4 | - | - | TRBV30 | CAWSKFSEKLFF | TGTGCCTGGAGCAAGTTCAGTGAAAAACTGTTTTTT
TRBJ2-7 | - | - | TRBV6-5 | CASSYSHEQYF | TGTGCCAGCAGTTACTCCCACGAGCAGTACTTC
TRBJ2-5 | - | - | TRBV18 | CASSPNQETQYF | TGTGCCAGCTCACCGAACCAAGAGACCCAGTACTTC
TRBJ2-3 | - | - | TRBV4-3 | CASSQVSDTQYF | TGCGCCAGCAGCCAGGTATCGGATACGCAGTATTTT
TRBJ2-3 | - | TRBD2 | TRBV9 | CASSVDPTGGLTDTQYF | TGTGCCAGCAGCGTAGACCCCACGGGGGGGCTTACAGATACGCAGTATTTT
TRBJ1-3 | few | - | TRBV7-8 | CASSLSRGSGNTIYF | TGTGCCAGCAGCTTAAGTCGGGGCTCTGGAAACACCATATATTTT
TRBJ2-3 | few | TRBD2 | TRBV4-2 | CASSQGSRGATTDTQYF | TGTGCCAGCAGCCAAGGATCGCGGGGGGCTACCACAGATACGCAGTATTTT
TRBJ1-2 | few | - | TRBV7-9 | CASTPASYGYTF | TGTGCCAGCACGCCGGCTAGCTATGGCTACACCTTC
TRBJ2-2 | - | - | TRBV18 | CASSRTNTGELFF | TGTGCCAGCTCACGGACGAACACCGGGGAGCTGTTTTTT